This TCR beta chain was sequenced in a study of human T cells and chemical hapten exposure. Time point denoted: patch test 1, 2 weeks after DPC sensitization. Treatment defined: therapeutic diphenylcyclopropenone sensitization with weekly scalp DPC. This clonotype was seen a few times. TCRdb re-called the RACE reads through MiXCR, storing one row per CDR3 protein. The sample has 79,000 or so distinct CDR3 sequences, about 9.4% seen once. Germline CDR1 is SEHNR and CDR2 is FQNEAQ (reference sequence). V gave up 4 bases and J gave up 7 bases, with 20 bases separating them. CDR3 size: 16 residues. The V gene is TRBV7-9, the J gene TRBJ2-1; possibly TRBD2 for D (6 bases). This clonotype originated in a woman aged 50 to 60 with alopecia areata. Some clones in this sample may be carry-over from other donors' samples. The sequenced sample was whole blood, obtained in connection with sensitization to the hapten diphenylcyclopropenone (DPC). CDR3 sequence (DNA): TGTGCCAGCAGCTGGGAGCTAGCGTTGTTTGAGAATGAGCAGTTCTTC. This codes for CASSWELALFENEQFF.